The rows below give T cell receptor beta chains drawn from one sample of a study of OX40 agonist ivuxolimab in advanced cancers. The table came from immunoSEQ multiplex PCR; TCRdb's copy has only in-frame clones and leaves some out. The table lists roughly 70,000 clones, approximately 83% of them singletons. The sample in question was CD4+ or CD8+ T cells sorted from blood, obtained in a trial of the OX40 agonist ivuxolimab. All receptors derive from an adult with an advanced solid tumor such as melanoma, head and neck, liver or kidney cancer. Both conserved end residues are part of each CDR3. The order of the fields is J gene, V gene, D gene, clone size, CDR3 protein, CDR3 DNA. The D gene is left open where the match is weak. Size is stated for part of the rows, as once, few or many counts, or as a class when the clone is expanded.

>TRBJ2-4|TRBV7-3|-|-
CASNSRGDLAKNIQYF
TGTGCCAGCAACTCGAGGGGGGACTTAGCCAAAAACATTCAGTACTTC
>TRBJ2-5|TRBV9|TRBD1|-
CASTVGTESRETQYF
TGTGCCAGCACCGTGGGGACAGAGAGTAGAGAGACCCAGTACTTC
>TRBJ1-5|TRBV7-2|-|-
CASSLAPGQGQPQHF
TGTGCCAGCAGCTTAGCACCGGGGCAGGGTCAGCCCCAGCATTTT
>TRBJ1-6|TRBV5-1|TRBD1|-
CASSPQGESYNSPLHF
TGCGCCAGCAGCCCACAGGGGGAGTCCTATAATTCACCCCTCCACTTT
>TRBJ2-3|TRBV5-1|-|-
CASSPGLQGGTDTQYF
TGCGCCAGCAGCCCAGGACTCCAAGGGGGCACAGATACGCAGTATTTT
>TRBJ1-5|TRBV30|TRBD1|-
CAWSVRGGLDNQPQHF
TGTGCCTGGAGTGTTAGAGGGGGCCTGGACAATCAGCCCCAGCATTTT
>TRBJ1-3|TRBV5-1|-|-
CASSQSPGNTIYF
TGCGCCAGCAGCCAAAGTCCTGGAAACACCATATATTTT
>TRBJ2-6|TRBV5-5|-|-
CASSLLQVSGANVLTF
TGTGCCAGCAGCTTGCTTCAGGTCTCTGGGGCCAACGTCCTGACTTTC
>TRBJ1-1|TRBV2|-|few
CASRINMNTEAFF
TGTGCCAGCAGAATCAATATGAACACTGAAGCTTTCTTT
>TRBJ1-1|TRBV19|TRBD1|-
CASTAFGTGGVTEAFF
TGTGCCAGTACCGCATTCGGGACAGGTGGGGTCACTGAAGCTTTCTTT